What follows is one TCR beta chain and its context. Its specificity is unknown. This entry is derived from a study of tissue T cells after allogeneic stem cell transplantation. About the study: This research-autopsy study prospectively enrolled adult allogeneic hematopoietic cell transplant recipients with steroid-refractory graft-versus-host disease. Study findings and constraints: Few T cell clones were shared across patients, but motif clusters showed tissue-specific shared signatures.

V gave up 2 bases and J gave up 1 base, with 6 bases separating them. CDR1 is PRHDT and CDR2 is FYEKMQ in the germline V gene (reference sequence). The CDR3 is 13 residues long. The protocol was immunoSEQ multiplex PCR, while the TCRdb copy is restricted to in-frame clones and leaves out a portion. The sample records fewer than 7,500 clones, 60% to 85% being singletons. The sample in question was blood, obtained before transplantation. This clonotype was obtained from a man aged 35 to 70 who later had graft-versus-host disease after an allogeneic stem cell transplant. The chain recombines TRBV13 with TRBJ2-7, with D uncertain. CDR3 coding DNA: TGTGCCAGCAGCTTACGTGGGTCCTACGAGCAGTACTTC. This translates into CASSLRGSYEQYF.